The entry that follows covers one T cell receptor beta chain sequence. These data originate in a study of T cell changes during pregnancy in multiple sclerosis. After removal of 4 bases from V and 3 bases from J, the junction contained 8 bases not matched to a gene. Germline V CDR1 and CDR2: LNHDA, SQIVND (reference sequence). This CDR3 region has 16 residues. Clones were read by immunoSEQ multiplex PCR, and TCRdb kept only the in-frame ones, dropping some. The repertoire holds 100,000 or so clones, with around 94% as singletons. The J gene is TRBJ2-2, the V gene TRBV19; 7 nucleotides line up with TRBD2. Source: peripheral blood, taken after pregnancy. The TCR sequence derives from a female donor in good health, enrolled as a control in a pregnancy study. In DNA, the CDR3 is TGTGCCAGTAGTACACTAGCGCTAGGGGACACCGGGGAGCTGTTTTTT. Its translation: CASSTLALGDTGELFF.